The clone carrying this TCR beta chain was seen ten or more times. The antigen is unknown. TCRbeta library construction was performed incorporating unique molecular identifiers. TCRdb itself ran the PCR reads through MiXCR, one entry per CDR3 protein. The table records 580,000 or so distinct CDR3 sequences, 20% to 25% of them present only once. The sample is drawn from a study of T-cell reconstitution after alpha-beta-depleted transplantation in children. CDR1 and CDR2 from the germline V gene are DFQATT and SNEGSKA (reference sequence). V shed 1 base and J 5 bases; nucleotides not matched to a gene: 5. This CDR3 region has 15 residues. Study findings and constraints: At around two months after transplant, the alpha-beta T cells were reportedly derived from several hundred expanded clones that came from non-depleted graft cells. In some patients, recipient T cells and intrathymic progenitors surviving conditioning explained high day-60 diversity. Fresh T-cell production supplied most of the T-cell counts and diversity seen one year after transplant.

The origin of this receptor is a boy younger than two who had a stem cell transplant for acute myeloid leukemia, so the T cells may come from the graft donor. Source: PBMCs, mostly from graft donor cells, taken 360 days after TCRalphabeta/CD19-depleted stem cell transplant. The chain couples TRBV20-1 to TRBJ2-1, with 10 bases aligning to TRBD2. Here the CDR3 DNA reads TGCAGTGCTAGAGGAGCTAGCGGGGGCCACAATGAGCAGTTCTTC. Protein sequence: CSARGASGGHNEQFF.